This T cell receptor (beta chain) was recovered during a study of blood T cell repertoires in COVID-19 (TCRdb year 2020). Turning to the overall study: Samples from collaborators originated in the United States, Italy and Spain and spanned both the acute and convalescent phases of COVID-19. The prospective study material was composed of cDNA or gDNA derived from T cells, B-cell-depleted T cells, or PBMCs. The dataset comprised deeply sampled blood TCRbeta repertoires from subjects exposed to, actively infected with, or recovered from COVID-19. The repertoires were released in a freely available public database intended as a resource for research on the immune response to SARS-CoV-2. The samples were drawn from two sources: the first 160 participants of the ongoing ImmuneRACE study, and 1,000 to 1,500 subjects contributed by 6 global collaborators. Sample metadata almost always included a de-identified subject ID, COVID-19 status, age in years and sex. Where HLA class I and class II types were available, the types were taken from metadata supplied by the sample provider, not from assay-based typing.

The CDR3 starts with the cysteine, ends with the phenylalanine, and has 15 residues. Of all the DNA, just the CDR3 is kept, 45 bases in frame from base 1. In the germline V gene, CDR1 corresponds to SGHTA and CDR2 to FQGTGA. Clipping removes 5 bases from V and 7 bases from J, with 8 as the unmatched junction base count. The immunoSEQ Assay, a bias-controlled multiplex PCR, was used to amplify TCRbeta CDR3 regions from genomic DNA. From the authors' description of their analysis: Within the assay, amplification of reference gene primers was used to estimate how many nucleated cells each sample contained. To quantify the absolute abundance of each unique TCRbeta CDR3 rearrangement, sequence reads were collapsed and filtered. For each sample, productive Simpson clonality was calculated as the square root of Simpson's diversity index over productive rearrangements. TCRdb carries this immuneACCESS record with in-frame sequences only. Its versions omit some clonotypes, under half of them owing to an unresolved V gene in the studies checked, with the rest unexplained. V, J and clone size were drawn from that table, and D and trimming were deduced from the DNA. The sample table contains around 130,000 clones; only one count was recorded for around 87% of them. Around 5% of the sample comes from the top ten.

This clone was found once. Its antigen is unknown. Base qualities are not recorded, but no much larger clone differs from it by a single base. Study-wide findings and limitations: The quantity of clinical and demographic metadata differed by source and by participant and was supplied without curation.

Collaborating institutions collected whole blood in K2EDTA tubes following their own protocols. For TCRbeta analysis, collaborators shipped samples in one of three forms: frozen whole blood, isolated PBMCs, or DNA extracted from either of those sample types. Sequenced sample: peripheral blood. The sequence links TRBV7-3 to TRBJ2-1, and 10 junction bases match TRBD2. The TCR comes from a human donor in a cohort sampled during active COVID-19. The CDR3 corresponds to CASSPEGLARNEQFF. DNA sequence: TGTGCCAGCAGCCCCGAGGGACTAGCGAGGAATGAGCAGTTCTTC.